This record covers a single T cell receptor beta chain. Its antigen is undetermined. Naive CD45RA+ and memory CD45RO+ CD4+ or CD8+ T cells were FACS-sorted. Data came from immunoSEQ multiplex PCR; TCRdb stores just in-frame clones and leaves some out. The sample records about 30,000 clones, 75% to 80% being singletons. This sample stems from a study of regulatory dendritic cells for organ transplantation. Study-level findings and limits: Of resting T cell subsets, memory CD8+ had the most alloreactive clonotypes. Memory CD8+ clonal expansion seemed more limited with regulatory than mature dendritic cells. Memory T cells were less diverse than naive, with memory CD8+ most oligoclonal.

The CDR3 has 15 amino acids. The germline V gene has CDR1 SNHLY and CDR2 FYNNEI. The J segment lost 4 bases and the V segment lost 9 bases, leaving 8 bases of the junction unmatched. The rearrangement links TRBV2 to TRBJ2-3; 12 bases fit TRBD2. The origin of this receptor is a human donor in good health. Sequenced material: memory CD4+ T cells from blood. Subset described: CD45RO+ memory T cells. CDR3 DNA sequence: TGTGCCAGTAGATGGGCTAGCGGGGGGGCAGATACGCAGTATTTT. This sequence encodes CASRWASGGADTQYF.